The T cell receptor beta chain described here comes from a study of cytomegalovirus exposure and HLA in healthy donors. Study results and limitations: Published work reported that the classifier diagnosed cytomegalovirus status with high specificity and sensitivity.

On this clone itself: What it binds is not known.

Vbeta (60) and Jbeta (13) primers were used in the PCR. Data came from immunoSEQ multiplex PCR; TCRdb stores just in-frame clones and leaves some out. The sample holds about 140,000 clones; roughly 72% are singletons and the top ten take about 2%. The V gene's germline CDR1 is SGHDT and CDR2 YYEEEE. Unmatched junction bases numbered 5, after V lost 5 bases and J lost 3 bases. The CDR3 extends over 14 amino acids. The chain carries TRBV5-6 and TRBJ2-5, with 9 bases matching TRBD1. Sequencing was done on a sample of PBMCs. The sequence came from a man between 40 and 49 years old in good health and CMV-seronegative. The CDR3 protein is CASRSTGGKETQYF. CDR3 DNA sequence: TGTGCCAGCAGGTCGACAGGGGGTAAAGAGACCCAGTACTTC.